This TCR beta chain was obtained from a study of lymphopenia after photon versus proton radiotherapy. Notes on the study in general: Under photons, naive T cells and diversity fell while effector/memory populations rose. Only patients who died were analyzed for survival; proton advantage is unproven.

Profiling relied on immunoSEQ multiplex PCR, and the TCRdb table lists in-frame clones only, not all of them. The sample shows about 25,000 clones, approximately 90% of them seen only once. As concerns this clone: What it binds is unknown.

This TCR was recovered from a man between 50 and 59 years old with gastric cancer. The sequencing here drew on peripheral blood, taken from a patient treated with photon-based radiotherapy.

As DNA, the CDR3 is TGCAGCGTTGCTATGCGGGGGGGCCTCAATGAGCAGTTCTTC. This encodes CSVAMRGGLNEQFF. The J gene is TRBJ2-1, the V gene TRBV29-1, with 9 bases lining up with TRBD2. Germline CDR1 and CDR2: SQVTM and ANQGSEA. V dropped 4 bases and J dropped 6; count of bases not matched to a gene: 7. The CDR3 covers 14 residues.